Listed here are 17 T cell receptor beta chains from one sample, sequenced in a study of shared clonotypes between healthy human individuals. Repertoires were generated with immunoSEQ multiplex PCR, while TCRdb's copy carries only in-frame clones and drops some. This table has 90,000 to 150,000 clones, over 65% appearing once. Sequenced: memory CD8+ T cells sorted from blood. Subset here: CD45RO+ cells pooled with CCR7-negative TemRA cells. These receptor sequences come from a woman in her twenties or thirties in good health.

This clone was seen only once. V is TRBV19 and J is TRBJ1-1; maybe TRBD1 (5 bases). The V and J ends lost 3 bases and 5 bases respectively, with 16 bases between them. The CDR3 loop spans 15 amino acids. CDR1 is LNHDA and CDR2 is SQIVND in the germline V gene (reference sequence). CDR3 protein: CASSIGVGWGTEAFF. The CDR3 coding sequence is TGTGCCAGTAGTATTGGCGTTGGGTGGGGGACTGAAGCTTTCTTT.

This rearrangement joins TRBV28 to TRBJ1-2, with D possibly TRBD1 on 6 matching bases. V gave up 8 bases and J gave up 1 base, with 11 bases separating them. Germline V gene data show CDR1 as MDHEN and CDR2 as SYDVKM. The CDR3 extends over 13 amino acids. This chain's CDR3 is CASGRGLNYGYTF. The CDR3 nucleotides are TGTGCCAGCGGCAGGGGCCTTAACTATGGCTACACCTTC.

This clone was counted a few times. V and J are TRBV27 and TRBJ2-7; TRBD1 matches at 7 bases. CDR1 and CDR2 (germline): MNHEY, SMNVEV (reference sequence). The CDR3 spans 14 residues. The V and J ends lost 2 bases and 3 bases, in that order; junction bases with no gene match: 4. CDR3 sequence: CASSLVGQHYEQYF. CDR3 in DNA: TGTGCCAGCAGTTTAGTGGGACAGCACTACGAGCAGTACTTC.

This clone showed up many times. V is TRBV5-6 and J is TRBJ1-3; D ambiguous. Trimming stripped 4 bases from V and 0 bases from J, with 11 bases between. Germline CDR1 SGHDT, CDR2 YYEEEE. There are 15 residues in the CDR3. In nucleotides, the CDR3 is TGTGCCAGCAGCCTTGACGGGAGCTCTGGAAACACCATATATTTT. This codes for CASSLDGSSGNTIYF.

This clone has just a few counts. The chain couples TRBV11-1 to TRBJ2-5; TRBD1 agrees at 10 bases. Germline lookup yields CDR1 SGHAT and CDR2 FQDESV (reference sequence). The CDR3 is made up of 16 amino acids. Trimming cost V 5 bases and J 3 bases; bases outside gene matches: 9. The CDR3: CASSRTGGDSKETQYF. In nucleotides, the CDR3 is TGTGCCAGCAGCCGGACAGGGGGGGATTCTAAAGAGACCCAGTACTTC.

The J gene is TRBJ2-2, the V gene TRBV9; D possibly matches TRBD1 or TRBD2 (5 bases each). The V end was cut by 3 bases, the J end by 3 bases, with 9 bases between. In germline, CDR1 is SGDLS, CDR2 YYNGEE. This CDR3 is 14 amino acids long. CDR3 nucleotide sequence: TGTGCCAGCAGCGCACGGGGCTACACCGGGGAGCTGTTTTTT. It specifies CASSARGYTGELFF.

This clone has ten or more counts. In DNA form, the CDR3 reads TGTGCCTGGAGTCAGGGGGCGCGGTTTTCTTACTATGGCTACACCTTC. Its translation is CAWSQGARFSYYGYTF. The J gene is TRBJ1-2, the V gene TRBV30; 8 bases are shared with TRBD1. The CDR3 is 16 amino acids. The germline gives CDR1 GTSNPN, CDR2 SVGIG (reference sequence). The junction had 11 bases not matched to a gene; V was cut back by 2 bases and J by 3 bases.

As regards this clone: This sample includes further DNA sequences coding for the same CDR3. Written as DNA, the CDR3 is TGTGCCAGCAGCGTAGCGGGAGCTTCAGATACGCAGTATTTT. Its protein is CASSVAGASDTQYF. The chain has TRBV9 and TRBJ2-3, with a possible D match to TRBD2 (6 bases). From germline, CDR1 is SGDLS and CDR2 YYNGEE. CDR3 length: 14 residues. V was pared by 0 bases and J by 4 bases, with 9 bases between.

This chain uses TRBV6-4 with TRBJ2-1; D tentatively fits TRBD1 or TRBD2 (5 bases each). Trimming took 6 bases from V and 6 from J, leaving 18 bases between them. This CDR3 spans 15 amino acids. Germline loops: CDR1 MRHNA, CDR2 SNTAGT. The CDR3 spells CASSSEMCGGNEQFF. DNA for the CDR3: TGTGCCAGCAGCTCCGAGATGTGTGGGGGCAATGAGCAGTTCTTC.

The chain has TRBV2 and TRBJ2-5, with 8 bases identical to TRBD1. V was clipped by 3 bases and J by 5 bases; unmatched bases: 8. The CDR3 is 15 residues long. The germline V gene has CDR1 SNHLY and CDR2 FYNNEI. The CDR3 loop is CASSEGSDRGETQYF. For the CDR3, the DNA is TGTGCCAGCAGTGAGGGGAGCGACAGGGGCGAGACCCAGTACTTC.

The chain joins TRBV5-1 to TRBJ2-7, with 10 positions matching TRBD1. Germline V gene data show CDR1 as SGHRS and CDR2 as YFSETQ. Trimming at V came to 5 bases and at J to 3 bases, leaving 8 bases not matched to a gene. The CDR3 runs to 15 residues. CDR3 DNA: TGCGCCAGCAGGATAGACAGGGGGCCAAACTACGAGCAGTACTTC. This translates into CASRIDRGPNYEQYF.

This clone has ten or more counts. The J gene is TRBJ1-4, the V gene TRBV15; 9 nucleotides line up with TRBD1. This CDR3 is built from 16 residues. Germline CDR1 is LNHNV and CDR2 is YYDKDF (reference sequence). The ends lost 1 base at V and 5 bases at J; junction bases unmatched: 5. The CDR3 DNA reads TGTGCCACCAGCAGAGGAGAGGGACAGGGCAATGAAAAACTGTTTTTT. It encodes CATSRGEGQGNEKLFF.

The chain has TRBV6-6 and TRBJ2-1; D is uncertain. The length of the CDR3 is 12 residues. Trimming shortened V by 8 bases and J by 3 bases, and 8 bases separated the two germline ends. The V gene's germline CDR1 is MNHNY and CDR2 SVGAGI (reference sequence). CDR3 protein: CASGKYYNEQFF. As DNA, the CDR3 is TGTGCCAGCGGAAAGTACTACAATGAGCAGTTCTTC.

This clone was recorded a few times. This chain joins TRBV11-2 and TRBJ2-5, with D unresolved. The J call may be faulty, since TRBJ2-7 better matches the DNA end. This CDR3 region has 12 residues. The V gene's germline CDR1 is SGHAT and CDR2 FQNNGV. The CDR3 DNA follows: TGTGCCAGCAGCGCTAGCTCCTACGAGCAGTACTTC. Its translation is CASSASSYEQYF.

The chain links TRBV28 to TRBJ2-1; D possibly uses TRBD1 or TRBD2 (5 bases each). Germline assignment: CDR1 MDHEN and CDR2 SYDVKM. The CDR3 consists of 14 residues. V was cut by 4 bases and J by 8 bases, with 15 bases left in between. The CDR3 DNA is TGTGCCAGCAGTTCCGGGACCCACTCTTATGAGCAGTTCTTC. It encodes CASSSGTHSYEQFF.

The chain combines TRBV28 with TRBJ2-5; 8 positions match TRBD1. The J call may be wrong; the DNA end is better matched by TRBJ2-7. The CDR3 loop spans 12 amino acids. Per germline, CDR1 MDHEN and CDR2 SYDVKM. The CDR3 loop reads CASSLGTGEQYF. The CDR3 bases are TGTGCCAGCAGCCTCGGGACAGGCGAGCAGTACTTC.

CDR3: CAIQAGGSENEQFF. The CDR3 DNA follows: TGTGCCATACAGGCCGGCGGGAGCGAAAATGAGCAGTTCTTC. The chain uses TRBV25-1 and TRBJ2-1; 7 nucleotides agree with TRBD2. The CDR3 runs 14 residues. CDR1 and CDR2 (germline): MGHDK, SYGVNS. Trimming removed 10 bases from V and 7 bases from J; junction bases left unmatched: 13.